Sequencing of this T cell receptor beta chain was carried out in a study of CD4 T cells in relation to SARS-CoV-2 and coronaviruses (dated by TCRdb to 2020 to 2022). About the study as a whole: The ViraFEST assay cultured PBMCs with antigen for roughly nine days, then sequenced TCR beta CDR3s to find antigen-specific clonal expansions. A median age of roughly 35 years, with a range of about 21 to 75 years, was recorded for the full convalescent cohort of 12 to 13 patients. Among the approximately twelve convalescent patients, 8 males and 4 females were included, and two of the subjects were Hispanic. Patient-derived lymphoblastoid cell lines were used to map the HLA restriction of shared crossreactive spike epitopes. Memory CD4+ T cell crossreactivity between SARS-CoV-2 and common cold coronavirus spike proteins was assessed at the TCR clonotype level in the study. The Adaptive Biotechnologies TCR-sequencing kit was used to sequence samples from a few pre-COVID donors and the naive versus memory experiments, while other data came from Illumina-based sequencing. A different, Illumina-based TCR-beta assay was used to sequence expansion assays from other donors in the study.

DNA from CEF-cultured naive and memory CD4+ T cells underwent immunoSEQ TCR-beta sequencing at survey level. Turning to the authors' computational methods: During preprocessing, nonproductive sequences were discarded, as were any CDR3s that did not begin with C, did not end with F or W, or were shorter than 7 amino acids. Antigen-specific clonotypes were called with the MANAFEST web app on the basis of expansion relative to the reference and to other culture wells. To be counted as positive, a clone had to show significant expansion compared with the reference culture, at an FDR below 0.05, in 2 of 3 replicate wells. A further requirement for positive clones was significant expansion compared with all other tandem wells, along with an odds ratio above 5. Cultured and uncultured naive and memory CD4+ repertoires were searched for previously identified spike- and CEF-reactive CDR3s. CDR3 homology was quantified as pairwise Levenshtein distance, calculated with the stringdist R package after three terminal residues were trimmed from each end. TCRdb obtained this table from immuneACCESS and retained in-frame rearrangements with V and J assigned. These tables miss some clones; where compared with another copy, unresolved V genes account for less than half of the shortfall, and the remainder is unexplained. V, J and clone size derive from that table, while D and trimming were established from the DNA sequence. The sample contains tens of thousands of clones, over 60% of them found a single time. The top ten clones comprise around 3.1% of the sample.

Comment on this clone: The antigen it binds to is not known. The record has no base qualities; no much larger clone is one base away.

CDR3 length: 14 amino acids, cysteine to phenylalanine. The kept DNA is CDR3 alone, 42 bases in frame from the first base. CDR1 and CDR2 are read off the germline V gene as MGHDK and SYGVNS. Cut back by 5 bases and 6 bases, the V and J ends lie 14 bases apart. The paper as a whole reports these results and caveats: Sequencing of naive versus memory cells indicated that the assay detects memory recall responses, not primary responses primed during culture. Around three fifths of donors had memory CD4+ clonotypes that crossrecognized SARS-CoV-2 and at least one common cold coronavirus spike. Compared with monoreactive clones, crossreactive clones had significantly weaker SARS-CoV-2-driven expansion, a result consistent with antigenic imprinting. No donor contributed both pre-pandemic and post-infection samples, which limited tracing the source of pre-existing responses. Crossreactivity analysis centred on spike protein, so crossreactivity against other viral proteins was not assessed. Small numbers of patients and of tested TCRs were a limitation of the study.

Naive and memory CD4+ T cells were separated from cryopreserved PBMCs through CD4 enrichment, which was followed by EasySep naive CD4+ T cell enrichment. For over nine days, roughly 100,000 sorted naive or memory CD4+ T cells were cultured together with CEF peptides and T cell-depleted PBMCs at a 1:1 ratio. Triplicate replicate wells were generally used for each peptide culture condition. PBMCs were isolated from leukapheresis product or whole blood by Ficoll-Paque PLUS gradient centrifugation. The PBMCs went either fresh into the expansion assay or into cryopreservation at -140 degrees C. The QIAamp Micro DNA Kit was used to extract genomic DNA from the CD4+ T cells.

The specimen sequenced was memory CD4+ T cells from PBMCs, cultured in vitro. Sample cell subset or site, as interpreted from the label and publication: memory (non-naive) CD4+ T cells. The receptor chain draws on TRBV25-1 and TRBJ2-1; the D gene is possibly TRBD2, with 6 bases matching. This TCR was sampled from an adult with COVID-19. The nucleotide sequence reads TGTGCCAGCAGTCTCCTAAGGGGAGGCAATGAGCAGTTCTTC. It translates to CASSLLRGGNEQFF.